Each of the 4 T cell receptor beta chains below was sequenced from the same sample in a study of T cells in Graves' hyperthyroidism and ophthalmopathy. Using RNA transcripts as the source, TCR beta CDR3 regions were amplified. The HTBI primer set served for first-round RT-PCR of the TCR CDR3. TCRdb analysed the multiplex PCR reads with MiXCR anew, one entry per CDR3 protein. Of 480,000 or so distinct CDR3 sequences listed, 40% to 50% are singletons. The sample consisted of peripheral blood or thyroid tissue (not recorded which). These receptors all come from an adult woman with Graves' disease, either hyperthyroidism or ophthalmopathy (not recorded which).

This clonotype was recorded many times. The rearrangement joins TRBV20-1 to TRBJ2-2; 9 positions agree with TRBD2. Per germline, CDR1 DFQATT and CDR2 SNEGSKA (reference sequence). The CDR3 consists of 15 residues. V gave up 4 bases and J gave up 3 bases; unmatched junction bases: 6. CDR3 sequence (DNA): TGCAGTGCTAAAATAGCGGGAGATCACACCGGGGAGCTGTTTTTT. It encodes CSAKIAGDHTGELFF.

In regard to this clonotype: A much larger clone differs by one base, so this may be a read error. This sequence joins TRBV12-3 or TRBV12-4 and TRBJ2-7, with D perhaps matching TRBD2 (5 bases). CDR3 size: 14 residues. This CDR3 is CAGSLARAGGQQYF. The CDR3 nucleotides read TGTGCCGGCAGTTTAGCGCGGGCCGGCGGGCAGCAGTACTTC.

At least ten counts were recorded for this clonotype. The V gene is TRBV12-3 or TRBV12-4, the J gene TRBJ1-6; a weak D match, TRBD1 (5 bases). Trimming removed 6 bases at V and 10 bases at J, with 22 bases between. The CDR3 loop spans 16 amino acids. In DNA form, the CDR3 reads TGTGCCAGCAGCCGACCCGGACACCTTGTGGGGTCACCCCTCCACTTT. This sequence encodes CASSRPGHLVGSPLHF.

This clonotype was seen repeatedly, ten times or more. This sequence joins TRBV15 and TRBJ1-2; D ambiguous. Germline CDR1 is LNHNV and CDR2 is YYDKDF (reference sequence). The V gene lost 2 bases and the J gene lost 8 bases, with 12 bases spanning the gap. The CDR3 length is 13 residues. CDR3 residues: CATSRIPTSGYTF. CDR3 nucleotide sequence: TGTGCCACCAGCAGAATACCGACTAGCGGCTACACCTTC.